Following are 27 T cell receptor beta chains from one sample sequenced in a study of T cells after yellow fever vaccination. TCRdb independently ran MiXCR on the 5' RACE reads; one entry per CDR3 protein. The sample lists around 320,000 distinct CDR3 sequences; less than 9.5% were seen once. The sample in question was CD4+ T cells sorted from PBMCs, obtained 5 days after the yellow fever booster vaccination. These receptors all stem from a man aged 18 to 30 who received the YFV17D yellow fever vaccine.

This clonotype has only a few counts. The rearrangement uses TRBV29-1 and TRBJ2-3; TRBD1 agrees at 11 bases. The CDR3 is 16 residues long. Germline V lookup: CDR1 SQVTM, CDR2 ANQGSEA. J gave up 1 base and V 7 bases, and 10 bases lay outside the gene matches. The CDR3 loop reads CSAGQGAQKGTDTQYF. In DNA, the CDR3 is TGCAGCGCCGGACAGGGGGCGCAGAAAGGCACAGATACGCAGTATTTT.

V usage is TRBV5-1 and J usage is TRBJ2-7, with TRBD2 matching over 9 bases. The germline V gene encodes CDR1 SGHRS and CDR2 YFSETQ. The CDR3 spans 16 residues. The trim removed 0 bases at V and 7 bases at J, leaving 11 bases unmatched. The DNA of the CDR3 is TGCGCCAGCAGCTTGGCAGCTAGCGGGGATATGGGAGAGCAGTACTTC. It is translated as CASSLAASGDMGEQYF.

The sample holds a few counts of this clonotype. The chain carries TRBV5-1 and TRBJ2-2, with D possibly TRBD1 on 5 matching bases. Trimming took off 0 bases at V and 2 bases at J, with 14 bases between the two ends. This CDR3 has 17 amino acids. Germline CDR1 is SGHRS and CDR2 is YFSETQ. CDR3 residues: CASSLAGGQGNTGELFF. The DNA of the CDR3 is TGCGCCAGCAGCTTGGCAGGTGGGCAGGGAAACACCGGGGAGCTGTTTTTT.

This clonotype was counted a few times. The CDR3 is CASIRAMPGAFF. CDR3 in DNA: TGTGCCTCGATCCGAGCGATGCCAGGAGCTTTCTTT. The chain carries TRBV2 and TRBJ1-1; D not resolved. Looked up from germline, CDR1 is SNHLY and CDR2 is FYNNEI. V dropped 11 bases and J dropped 10 bases, with 20 bases sitting between them. The CDR3 consists of 12 residues. Full variable domain (outside the CDR3, taken from reference TRBV2 and TRBJ1-1): EPEVTQTPSHQVTQMGQEVILRCVPISNHLYFYWYRQILGQKVEFLVSFYNNEISEKSEIFDDQFSVERPDGSNFTLKIRSTKLEDSAMYFCASIRAMPGAFFGQGTRLTVV.

The V gene is TRBV5-1, the J gene TRBJ1-1; D is possibly TRBD1 (5 bases). The germline V and J ends were trimmed by 1 base and 6 bases, with 10 bases remaining between them. The CDR3 runs to 13 residues. CDR1 and CDR2 from the germline V gene are SGHRS and YFSETQ. The CDR3 DNA is TGCGCCAGCAGCTTGACAGGACCAGCTGAAGCTTTCTTT. It codes for CASSLTGPAEAFF.

This clonotype appeared a few times. This sequence joins TRBV19 and TRBJ1-1, with D perhaps matching TRBD1 (6 bases). The CDR3 extends over 14 amino acids. V lost 4 bases and J 3 bases, leaving 12 bases between the germline ends. Germline CDR1 and CDR2: LNHDA and SQIVND (reference sequence). The CDR3 is CASSTPRGYTEAFF. DNA of the CDR3: TGTGCCAGTAGTACTCCTAGGGGGTACACTGAAGCTTTCTTT.

This clonotype occurred a few times. The J gene is TRBJ1-4, the V gene TRBV10-3, with 8 bases aligning to TRBD1. This CDR3 is built from 11 residues. Germline CDR1 is ENHRY and CDR2 is SYGVKD. The CDR3 DNA follows: TGTGCTACCCAGGGGGCGGAAAAACTGTTTTTT. Protein: CATQGAEKLFF.

The genes are TRBV12-3 or TRBV12-4 and TRBJ1-3; maybe TRBD1 (5 bases). The length of the CDR3 is 15 residues. Trimming took 2 bases from V and 5 from J, leaving 13 bases between them. The CDR3, as DNA: TGTGCCAGCAGTTTAAATTTAGACAGCCGAAACACCATATATTTT. Its translation is CASSLNLDSRNTIYF.

This chain connects TRBV30 to TRBJ2-5; D may be TRBD1 (5 bases). In germline, CDR1 is GTSNPN, CDR2 SVGIG (reference sequence). This CDR3 comprises 14 residues. Between the trimmed V and J ends, which lost 8 bases and 2 bases, there was a span of 18 bases. The chain's CDR3 is CAAHPGQGQETQYF. CDR3 nucleotide sequence: TGTGCCGCGCACCCGGGCCAGGGACAAGAGACCCAGTACTTC.

This clonotype was seen a few times. This chain uses TRBV27 with TRBJ1-6, with 10 bases identical to TRBD1. The J segment lost 8 bases and the V segment lost 5 bases, leaving 9 bases of the junction unmatched. CDR3 length: 16 residues. Germline V gene lookup returns CDR1 MNHEY and CDR2 SMNVEV (reference sequence). The CDR3 DNA sequence: TGTGCCAGCAGTGCCGACAGGGGGCCGATCTATTCACCCCTCCACTTT. This codes for CASSADRGPIYSPLHF.

In its sample, this clonotype was seen a few times. The gene calls are TRBV6-2 or TRBV6-3 and TRBJ2-7; 8 nucleotides align to TRBD1. The ends lost 7 bases at V and 9 bases at J; junction bases unmatched: 11. The CDR3 consists of 13 residues. The V gene's germline CDR1 is MNHEY and CDR2 SVGEGT. The CDR3 nucleotides are TGTGCCAGCACCCCCGGGACAGGAGTGTGGCAGTACTTC. Protein product: CASTPGTGVWQYF.

There are a few counts of this clonotype. V usage is TRBV5-1 and J usage is TRBJ2-7; 7 bases align to TRBD1. In germline, CDR1 is SGHRS, CDR2 YFSETQ. The CDR3 spans 15 residues. The trim removed 4 bases at V and 5 bases at J, leaving 12 bases unmatched. The CDR3 protein is CASSIMTGSYDEQYF. CDR3 DNA: TGCGCCAGCAGCATCATGACAGGGTCCTACGACGAGCAGTACTTC.

This clonotype was recorded at least ten times. CDR3 sequence: CASSQEARTGVQYF. The DNA for the CDR3 is TGCGCCAGCAGCCAAGAGGCTCGGACAGGGGTTCAGTACTTC. The chain employs TRBV4-3 and TRBJ2-4; 9 bases agree with TRBD1. CDR3 length: 14 residues. J lost 11 bases, V lost 0 bases, and 5 bases had no gene match. The germline V gene encodes CDR1 LGHNA and CDR2 YSLEER.

V is TRBV7-2 and J is TRBJ2-2; no reliable D call. V was shortened by 3 bases and J by 3 bases, with 8 bases between the two germline ends. Per the germline V gene, CDR1 is SGHTA and CDR2 is FQGNSA. This CDR3 has 14 residues. DNA of the CDR3: TGTGCCAGCAGCTTTGGCTGGGACACCGGGGAGCTGTTTTTT. It specifies CASSFGWDTGELFF.

This clonotype was picked up a small number of times. This chain joins TRBV15 and TRBJ2-3; 7 bases align to TRBD1. This CDR3 has 15 residues. V gave up 3 bases and J gave up 1 base; unmatched junction bases: 4. Per the germline V gene, CDR1 is LNHNV and CDR2 is YYDKDF (reference sequence). DNA for the CDR3: TGTGCCACCAGCAGGCCCACAGGGGGCACAGATACGCAGTATTTT. It encodes CATSRPTGGTDTQYF.

This clonotype was counted only a few times. The V gene is TRBV4-1, the J gene TRBJ2-4; tentative D call: TRBD2 (6 bases). Trimming stripped 4 bases from V and 8 bases from J, with 21 bases between. The germline V gene has CDR1 MGHRA and CDR2 YSYEKL. CDR3 length equals 16 residues. The CDR3, as DNA: TGCGCCAGCAGCCTCCTAACCGGGCCATCGGGGGACATTCAGTACTTC. Translating gives CASSLLTGPSGDIQYF.

The J gene is TRBJ1-5, the V gene TRBV20-1, with TRBD1 as a possible D gene (6 bases). V shed 6 bases and J shed 2 bases, with 8 bases lying between them. The CDR3 consists of 12 residues. The germline V gene encodes CDR1 DFQATT and CDR2 SNEGSKA (reference sequence). CDR3 in DNA: TGCAGTGCCAACAGGGGCAATCAGCCCCAGCATTTT. Its protein product is CSANRGNQPQHF.

This clonotype was recorded at least ten times. This chain uses TRBV5-1 with TRBJ2-3, with TRBD1 matching over 8 bases. The CDR3 is 16 amino acids. The germline gives CDR1 SGHRS, CDR2 YFSETQ. Trimming removed 4 bases from V and 0 bases from J; junction bases left unmatched: 7. CDR3 DNA: TGCGCCAGCAGCGCAGGGGGCACTTCTAGCACAGATACGCAGTATTTT. Encoded protein: CASSAGGTSSTDTQYF.

The chain joins TRBV7-9 to TRBJ1-4, with a weak D call TRBD1 (5 bases). Germline V gene data show CDR1 as SEHNR and CDR2 as FQNEAQ (reference sequence). The CDR3 length is 14 residues. With 2 bases removed from V and 7 bases from J, the gap between germline ends came to 11 bases. The CDR3 nucleotides read TGTGCCAGCAGCTTAAGAGGGGTCGGTGAAAAACTGTTTTTT. Protein: CASSLRGVGEKLFF.

The rearrangement joins TRBV15 to TRBJ2-2; D perhaps matches TRBD1 (5 bases). This CDR3 contains 14 residues. The ends were cut back, 3 bases at V and 6 bases at J, with 11 bases in the middle. CDR1 is LNHNV and CDR2 is YYDKDF in the germline V gene (reference sequence). CDR3 sequence: CATSSRIGAGELFF. The CDR3 coding sequence is TGTGCCACCAGCAGTCGGATAGGGGCCGGGGAGCTGTTTTTT. The full variable domain, with the rest looked up from reference TRBV15 and TRBJ2-2, is DAMVIQNPRYQVTQFGKPVTLSCSQTLNHNVMYWYQQKSSQAPKLLFHYYDKDFNNEADTPDNFQSRRPNTSFCFLDIRSPGLGDTAMYLCATSSRIGAGELFFGEGSRLTVL.

This chain uses TRBV2 with TRBJ1-5; D unresolved. This CDR3 is built from 14 residues. CDR1 is SNHLY, CDR2 FYNNEI, per germline. V dropped 3 bases and J dropped 6 bases, with 12 bases sitting between them. In nucleotides, the CDR3 is TGTGCCAGCAGTGATAAGGGCGGCGGTCAGCCCCAGCATTTT. Its protein is CASSDKGGGQPQHF. Based on the CDR3 plus reference TRBV2 and TRBJ1-5, the full variable domain is EPEVTQTPSHQVTQMGQEVILRCVPISNHLYFYWYRQILGQKVEFLVSFYNNEISEKSEIFDDQFSVERPDGSNFTLKIRSTKLEDSAMYFCASSDKGGGQPQHFGDGTRLSIL.

The chain combines TRBV2 with TRBJ2-2; 8 bases match TRBD1. The CDR3 length is 15 residues. CDR1 is SNHLY and CDR2 is FYNNEI in the germline V gene. Trimming removed 6 bases from V and 5 bases from J; junction bases left unmatched: 8. As DNA, the CDR3 is TGTGCCAGCAGCCTGGACAGGGTAAAAACCGGGGAGCTGTTTTTT. Its translation: CASSLDRVKTGELFF.

This clonotype was picked up a small number of times. The chain carries TRBV6-6 and TRBJ1-3; no reliable D call. The V end lost 7 bases, the J end lost 4 bases, and 14 bases lay between the germline ends. Germline CDR1 MNHNY, CDR2 SVGAGI (reference sequence). This CDR3 spans 14 amino acids. CDR3 DNA sequence: TGTGCCAGCACTGAAGGGAGGATAGGAAACACCATATATTTT. It is translated as CASTEGRIGNTIYF.

In this sample, this clonotype turned up once. The chain employs TRBV18 and TRBJ1-2, with TRBD1 matching 8 bases. In germline, CDR1 is KGHSH, CDR2 LQKENI. Losses at the gene ends were 2 bases for V and 9 bases for J; bases not matched to a gene: 8. The CDR3 covers 14 residues. CDR3 sequence reads: CASSPETGGDRYTF. CDR3 sequence (DNA): TGTGCCAGCTCACCAGAAACAGGGGGGGATCGCTACACCTTC.

The chain joins TRBV12-3 or TRBV12-4 to TRBJ2-1, with TRBD2 as a possible D gene (6 bases). V was cut by 3 bases and J by 0 bases, with 9 bases left in between. The CDR3 extends over 15 amino acids. CDR3 sequence reads: CASSFRGDSYNEQFF. CDR3 coding DNA: TGTGCCAGCAGTTTTCGCGGGGACTCCTACAATGAGCAGTTCTTC.

The table lists this clonotype with many counts. This sequence joins TRBV5-1 and TRBJ2-7; possible D gene TRBD1, 5 bases. Trimming cost V 7 bases and J 4 bases, with 12 bases left between them. The CDR3 loop spans 12 amino acids. Germline loops: CDR1 SGHRS, CDR2 YFSETQ. CDR3 loop: CASAAGNYEQYF. The CDR3 nucleotides read TGCGCCAGCGCAGCAGGGAATTACGAGCAGTACTTC.

This clonotype was observed many times. This rearrangement joins TRBV11-2 to TRBJ1-5; D is unclear. The CDR3 has 13 residues. Germline V gene data show CDR1 as SGHAT and CDR2 as FQNNGV. V gave up 3 bases and J gave up 0 bases, with 3 bases separating them. CDR3 bases: TGTGCCAGCAGCTTTAATAGCAATCAGCCCCAGCATTTT. Translation: CASSFNSNQPQHF.